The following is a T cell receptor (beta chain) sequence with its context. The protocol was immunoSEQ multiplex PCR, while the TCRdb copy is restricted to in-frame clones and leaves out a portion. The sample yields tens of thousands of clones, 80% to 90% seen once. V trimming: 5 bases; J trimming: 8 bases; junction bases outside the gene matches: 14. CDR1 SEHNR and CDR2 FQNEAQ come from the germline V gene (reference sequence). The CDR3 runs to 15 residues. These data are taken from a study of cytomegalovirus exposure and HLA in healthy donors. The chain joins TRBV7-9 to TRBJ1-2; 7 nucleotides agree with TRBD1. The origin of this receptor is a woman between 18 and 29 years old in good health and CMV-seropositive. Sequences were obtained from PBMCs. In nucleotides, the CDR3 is TGTGCCAGCAGCCGTCCTGGGACAGCCTGGGAAGGCTACACCTTC. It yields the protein CASSRPGTAWEGYTF.